This T cell receptor (beta chain) derives from a study of Ad26.COV2.S vaccination and SARS-CoV-2 variants. As for the study in general: Each vaccinee took Ad26.COV2.S intramuscularly, once or twice 56 days apart.

V was pared by 2 bases and J by 8 bases, with 3 bases of the junction left unmatched. This CDR3 has 15 residues. Looked up from germline, CDR1 is GTSNPN and CDR2 is SVGIG (reference sequence). Profiling relied on immunoSEQ multiplex PCR, and the TCRdb table lists in-frame clones only, not all of them. The sample has 300,000 to 350,000 clones, about 85% seen once. Treatment specified: 19 received Ad26.COV2.S at low or high dose, single or two shots; 5 received placebo; per-sample allocation not given. Sample collection was performed on day 63 after the first vaccine or placebo injection. In Boston, an adult donor aged 18-55 years took part. Ad26 vector vaccine expressed Wuhan-strain SARS-CoV-2 spike.

The TCR was taken from a person aged 18-60 years who received the Ad26.COV2.S COVID-19 vaccine or a placebo. The chain recombines TRBV30 with TRBJ2-1; the match to TRBD2 covers 16 bases. Material: peripheral blood, obtained in a trial of Ad26.COV2.S vaccine versus placebo. This CDR3 is CAWSPGLAGGDEQFF. In nucleotides, the CDR3 is TGTGCCTGGAGTCCGGGACTAGCGGGAGGGGATGAGCAGTTCTTC.